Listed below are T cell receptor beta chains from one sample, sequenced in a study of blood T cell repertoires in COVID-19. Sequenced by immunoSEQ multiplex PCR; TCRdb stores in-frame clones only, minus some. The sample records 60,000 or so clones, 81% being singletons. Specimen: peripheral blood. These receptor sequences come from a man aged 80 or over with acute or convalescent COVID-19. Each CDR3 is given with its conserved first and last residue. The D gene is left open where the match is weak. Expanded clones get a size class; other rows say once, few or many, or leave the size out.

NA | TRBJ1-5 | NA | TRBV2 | CASSASGSQNQPQHF | TGTGCCAGCAGTGCATCAGGGTCGCAGAATCAGCCCCAGCATTTT
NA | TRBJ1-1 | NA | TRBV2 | CASRARPLGDTEAFF | TGTGCCAGCAGGGCTAGGCCCCTAGGGGATACTGAAGCTTTCTTT
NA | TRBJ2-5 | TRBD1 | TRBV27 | CASSLLQGAETQYF | TGTGCCAGCAGTTTATTACAGGGGGCTGAGACCCAGTACTTC
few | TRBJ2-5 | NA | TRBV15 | CATSRVAQETQYF | TGTGCCACCAGCAGAGTGGCACAAGAGACCCAGTACTTC
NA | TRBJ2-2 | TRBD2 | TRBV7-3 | CASSYSGTNTGELFF | TGTGCCAGCAGCTATAGCGGGACGAACACCGGGGAGCTGTTTTTT
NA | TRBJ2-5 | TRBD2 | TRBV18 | CASSQLAGGPGSAETQYF | TGTGCCAGCTCACAACTAGCGGGGGGGCCCGGCAGCGCGGAGACCCAGTACTTC
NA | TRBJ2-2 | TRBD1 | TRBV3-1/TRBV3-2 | CASSPRDRNTGELFF | TGTGCCAGCAGCCCTCGGGACAGGAACACCGGGGAGCTGTTTTTT
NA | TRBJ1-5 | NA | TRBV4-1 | CASSQGTGSGNQPQHF | TGCGCCAGCAGCCAAGGTACGGGATCGGGCAATCAGCCCCAGCATTTT
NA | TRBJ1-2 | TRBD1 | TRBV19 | CASSIPTGGAQGYTF | TGTGCCAGTAGTATACCGACAGGGGGCGCGCAGGGCTACACCTTC
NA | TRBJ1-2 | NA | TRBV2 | CASSEALTRAGGYTF | TGTGCCAGCAGTGAAGCGCTAACGAGAGCTGGTGGCTACACCTTC
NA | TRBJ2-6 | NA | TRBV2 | CASSGQGPGANVLTF | TGTGCCAGCAGTGGTCAGGGGCCTGGGGCCAACGTCCTGACTTTC
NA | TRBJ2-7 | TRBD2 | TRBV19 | CASSPWAVSGGTTYEQYF | TGTGCCAGTAGTCCCTGGGCAGTTAGCGGGGGGACCACCTACGAGCAGTACTTC
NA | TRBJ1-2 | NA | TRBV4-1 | CASSHLRTQDGYTF | TGCGCCAGCAGCCATCTCAGAACTCAGGATGGCTACACCTTC
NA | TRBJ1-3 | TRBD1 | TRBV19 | CASSKGQGRSGNTIYF | TGTGCCAGTAGTAAGGGACAGGGGCGCTCTGGAAACACCATATATTTT
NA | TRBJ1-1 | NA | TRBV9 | CASSVAGKDPGVEAFF | TGTGCCAGCAGCGTAGCTGGAAAAGATCCCGGGGTTGAAGCTTTCTTT
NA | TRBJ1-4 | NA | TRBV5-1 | CASSPGRGGSEKLFF | TGCGCCAGCAGCCCGGGGCGGGGGGGTTCTGAAAAACTGTTTTTT
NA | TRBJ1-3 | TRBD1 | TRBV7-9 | CASSQGQGARNTIYF | TGTGCCAGCAGCCAGGGACAGGGGGCGCGTAACACCATATATTTT
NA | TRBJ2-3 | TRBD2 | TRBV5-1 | CASSLGLAGNTDTQYF | TGCGCCAGCAGCTTAGGCCTAGCGGGGAACACAGATACGCAGTATTTT
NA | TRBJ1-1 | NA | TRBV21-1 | CASSKRTGWRGIMNTEAFF | TGTGCCAGCAGCAAGAGGACAGGGTGGAGGGGGATTATGAACACTGAAGCTTTCTTT
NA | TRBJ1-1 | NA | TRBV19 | CASSTRDTGGIKTEAFF | TGTGCCAGTAGTACCCGGGACACCGGGGGGATTAAGACTGAAGCTTTCTTT
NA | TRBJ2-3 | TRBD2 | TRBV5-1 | CASSLVTTSGGAKDTQYF | TGCGCCAGCAGCTTGGTTACCACTAGCGGGGGGGCCAAAGATACGCAGTATTTT
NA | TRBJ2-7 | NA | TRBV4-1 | CASSQVGREGQYF | TGCGCCAGCAGCCAAGTGGGCAGGGAAGGGCAGTACTTC
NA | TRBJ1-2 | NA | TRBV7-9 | CASSSQVNYGYTF | TGTGCCAGCAGCTCCCAGGTTAACTATGGCTACACCTTC
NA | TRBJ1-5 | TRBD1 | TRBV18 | CASSPGQGAAQPQHF | TGTGCCAGCTCACCGGGACAGGGGGCTGCTCAGCCCCAGCATTTT
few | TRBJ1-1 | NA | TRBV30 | CAWSAGLGGDTEAFF | TGTGCCTGGAGTGCGGGACTAGGCGGGGACACTGAAGCTTTCTTT
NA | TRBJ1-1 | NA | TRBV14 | CASSQDQITEAFF | TGTGCCAGCAGCCAAGACCAAATCACTGAAGCTTTCTTT
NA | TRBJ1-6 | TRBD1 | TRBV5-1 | CASSPDRGNSPLHF | TGCGCCAGCAGCCCGGACAGGGGGAACTCACCCCTCCACTTT
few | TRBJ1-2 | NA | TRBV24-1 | CATSAESFGGYTF | TGTGCCACCAGTGCTGAGTCCTTCGGGGGCTACACCTTC
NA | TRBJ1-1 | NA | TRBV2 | CASLHRVAFF | TGTGCCAGTCTCCACAGGGTAGCTTTCTTT
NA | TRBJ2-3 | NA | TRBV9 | CASSHDWADTQYF | TGTGCCAGCAGCCACGACTGGGCAGATACGCAGTATTTT